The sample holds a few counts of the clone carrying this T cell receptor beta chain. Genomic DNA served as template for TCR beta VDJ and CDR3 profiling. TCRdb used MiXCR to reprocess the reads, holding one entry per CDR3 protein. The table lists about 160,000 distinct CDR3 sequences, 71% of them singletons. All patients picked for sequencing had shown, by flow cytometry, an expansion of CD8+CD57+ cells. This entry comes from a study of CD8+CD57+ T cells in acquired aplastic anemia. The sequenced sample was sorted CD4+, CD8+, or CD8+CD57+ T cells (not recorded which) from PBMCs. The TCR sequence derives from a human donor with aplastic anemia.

The CDR3 DNA sequence: TGCAGTGCCATAGCGGGAGGGCCCTACGAGCAGTACTTC. It translates to CSAIAGGPYEQYF. The V gene is TRBV20-1, the J gene TRBJ2-7; the match to TRBD2 covers 11 bases. V shed 6 bases and J 2 bases; nucleotides not matched to a gene: 3. Germline values: CDR1 DFQATT, CDR2 SNEGSKA (reference sequence). The CDR3 sequence is 13 residues long.